This note documents a single T cell receptor (beta chain) sequence. What it binds is unknown. The PCR had 60 Vbeta and 13 Jbeta primers. Data came from immunoSEQ multiplex PCR; TCRdb stores just in-frame clones and leaves some out. The sample contains 150,000 to 200,000 clones, more than 60% of which appear only once. The CDR3 spans 15 residues. Germline CDR1 SGHTA, CDR2 FQGTGA. Deletions cut 6 bases from V and 0 bases from J, with 12 bases between. The data stem from a study of cytomegalovirus exposure and HLA in healthy donors. About the research overall: From HLA-typed donors, an early data release held around 85 million unique TCRs.

Findings and limits, study-wide: V segments that were indistinguishable, TRBV6-2 and TRBV6-3 among them, were omitted from analysis. Later on, a genetic analysis was performed. It linked a missense variant in DCLRE1C with V- and J-gene trimming of TCR beta. Within an earlier analysis, most TCR beta V segments proved productive either about 90% or about 30% of the time.

The sample taken for sequencing was PBMCs. The chain is built from TRBV7-3 and TRBJ2-1; tentative D call: TRBD2 (6 bases). This sequence was found in a woman between 40 and 50 years old in good health and CMV-seropositive. CDR3: CASSPGRSSYNEQFF. The CDR3 nucleotides are TGTGCCAGCAGTCCGGGGAGGTCCTCCTACAATGAGCAGTTCTTC.